This T cell receptor beta chain derives from a study of blood T cells in healthy people across ages. This clonotype turned up a few times. Its cognate antigen is unknown. With a J-beta primer mix and a sample-barcoded 5' primer, a second PCR ran about 7 to 12 cycles. A template-switch adaptor with 12 random nucleotides tagged each cDNA molecule. TCRdb re-called the 5' RACE reads through MiXCR, storing one row per CDR3 protein. The table has under 1,000,000 distinct CDR3 sequences, roughly 46% seen once. Findings and caveats of the study: Reliance upon unsorted PBMCs precluded definitive naive versus antigen-experienced comparison.

Peripheral blood samples of 9.5 to 10 milliliters were drawn from each donor. Each sample had at least 6.5 million PBMCs isolated. Per germline, CDR1 GTSNPN and CDR2 SVGIG (reference sequence). With 6 bases clipped from V and 1 base from J, the junction kept 6 bases outside the gene matches. This CDR3 is 14 amino acids long. Sequences were obtained from blood. This TCR was sampled from a man aged 80 or over in good health. The rearrangement uses TRBV30 and TRBJ2-3; TRBD2 aligns across 8 bases. This CDR3 reads CACQTSGRTDTQYF. The CDR3 DNA is TGTGCCTGCCAAACTAGCGGTCGCACAGATACGCAGTATTTT.